Below are 2 T cell receptor beta chains sequenced from a single sample in a study of cytotoxic CD8 clonotypes in ibrutinib-treated CLL. Here immunoSEQ multiplex PCR was the method, and the copy in TCRdb shows in-frame clones only, minus some. The sample has 75,000 to 90,000 clones, approximately 87% seen once; the top ten hold around 37%. The sequences come from PBMCs, collected after 24 months of ibrutinib treatment. The receptors stem from a human donor with chronic lymphocytic leukemia.

The rearrangement joins TRBV9 to TRBJ1-5; 10 positions match TRBD1. Trimming at V came to 3 bases and at J to 5 bases, leaving 2 bases not matched to a gene. The length of the CDR3 is 14 residues. Germline assignment: CDR1 SGDLS and CDR2 YYNGEE. The CDR3 sequence: CASSADRGDQPQHF. DNA for the CDR3: TGTGCCAGCAGCGCGGACAGGGGGGATCAGCCCCAGCATTTT.

The genes are TRBV25-1 and TRBJ1-1; D is undetermined. Germline V gives CDR1 MGHDK, CDR2 SYGVNS. This CDR3 has 14 residues. V lost 5 bases and J 4 bases, leaving 14 bases between the germline ends. The CDR3 is CASSPRGLLTEAFF. The CDR3 DNA reads TGTGCCAGCAGTCCTAGAGGGCTACTCACTGAAGCTTTCTTT.